The clone carrying this TCR beta chain appeared a few times. This record belongs to a study of molecular identifiers for immune sequencing clone quantification. TCRdb re-called the PCR reads through MiXCR, storing one row per CDR3 protein. The repertoire holds about 640,000 distinct CDR3 sequences, with less than 20% as singletons. CDR3 length: 16 amino acids. CDR1 is SQVTM and CDR2 is ANQGSEA in the germline V gene. V shed 6 bases and J 7 bases; nucleotides not matched to a gene: 11. The sequence derives from a human donor in good health. Some libraries in this study had Jurkat cell RNA spiked in. Sequencing input: naive CD8+ T cells from blood, with Jurkat cell RNA spiked in. Subset noted: FACS-sorted CD8+CD4-CCR7+CD45RA+ naive T cells. The J gene is TRBJ2-1, the V gene TRBV29-1, with 14 bases lining up with TRBD2. CDR3 sequence: CSVDGTSGSLRNEQFF. DNA for the CDR3: TGCAGCGTGGACGGGACTAGCGGGAGTTTGCGTAATGAGCAGTTCTTC.